The clone carrying this T cell receptor beta chain was seen a few times. The data stem from a study of blood T cell repertoires in COVID-19. Per germline, CDR1 KGHDR and CDR2 SFDVKD. Trimming took 2 bases from V and 6 from J, leaving 12 bases between them. The CDR3 covers 15 residues. Using immunoSEQ multiplex PCR, the repertoire was profiled, and TCRdb retains in-frame clones only, with some absent. In the table there are roughly 100,000 clones, approximately 76% of which are singletons. This clonotype was obtained from a man in his 70s with acute or convalescent COVID-19. The genes are TRBV24-1 and TRBJ2-2; TRBD2 is a possible D gene (6 bases). Sequences were obtained from peripheral blood. The DNA of the CDR3 is TGTGCCACCAGTGATTCAACTAGCACCTCCGGGGAGCTGTTTTTT. Protein: CATSDSTSTSGELFF.